Only one count was recorded for the clone carrying this T cell receptor beta chain. This specimen comes from a study of blood T cell repertoires in COVID-19. Study-level information: Sites in the United States, Italy and Spain provided acute and convalescent COVID-19 samples. In each case, the material was cDNA or gDNA derived from T cells, B-cell-depleted T cells, or PBMCs.

TCRdb's table, derived via immunoSEQ multiplex PCR, lists solely in-frame clones and lacks some. Of approximately 150,000 clones listed, about 80% are singletons. The CDR3 extends over 12 amino acids. Trimming removed 1 base at V and 7 bases at J, with 4 bases between. Germline lookup yields CDR1 SEHNR and CDR2 FQNEAQ (reference sequence). The sequencing sample was made of peripheral blood. The TCR sequence derives from a human donor in a cohort sampled during active COVID-19. The chain uses TRBV7-9 and TRBJ1-4; D ambiguous. The CDR3 protein is CASSLGSEKLFF. The CDR3 nucleotides are TGTGCCAGCAGCTTAGGGAGTGAAAAACTGTTTTTT. The whole variable domain, remainder taken from reference TRBV7-9 and TRBJ1-4, is DTGVSQNPRHKITKRGQNVTFRCDPISEHNRLYWYRQTLGQGPEFLTYFQNEAQLEKSRLLSDRFSAERPKGSFSTLEIQRTEQGDSAMYLCASSLGSEKLFFGSGTQLSVL.